Each of the 24 T cell receptor beta chains below was sequenced from the same sample in a study of T cell responses to AZD1222 COVID-19 vaccine. Clones were sequenced by immunoSEQ multiplex PCR, and TCRdb holds only the in-frame ones, with some missing. The sample shows under 150,000 clones, 70% to 90% of them seen only once. The sample was peripheral blood, taken on day 0 of AZD1222 vaccination. Every receptor here comes from an adult in good health.

This clone was seen a single time. This chain joins TRBV7-2 and TRBJ1-2; 7 positions agree with TRBD1. V trimming: 2 bases; J trimming: 6 bases; junction bases outside the gene matches: 12. The germline CDR1 and CDR2 sequences are SGHTA and FQGNSA. This CDR3 is built from 16 residues. The CDR3 nucleotides are TGTGCCAGCAGCTTAACATTGAAAGGGGGCCCGGATGGCTACACCTTC. This sequence encodes CASSLTLKGGPDGYTF.

The CDR3 is CASSLGDRAETQYF. DNA for the CDR3: TGCGCCAGCAGCTTGGGGGACAGGGCAGAGACCCAGTACTTC. The chain recombines TRBV5-1 with TRBJ2-5; 9 nucleotides match TRBD1. Germline CDR1 SGHRS, CDR2 YFSETQ. The CDR3 spans 14 residues. J lost 4 bases, V lost 0 bases, and 1 base had no gene match.

This chain uses TRBV27 with TRBJ1-1; D remains unclear. CDR3 length: 14 residues. CDR1 MNHEY and CDR2 SMNVEV come from the germline V gene (reference sequence). V was clipped by 2 bases and J by 1 base, with 8 bases between them. CDR3 protein: CASSLRLGNTEAFF. The DNA for the CDR3 is TGTGCCAGCAGTTTAAGGTTGGGGAACACTGAAGCTTTCTTT.

J is TRBJ1-2 and V is TRBV30, with 7 positions matching TRBD1. The V gene's germline CDR1 is GTSNPN and CDR2 SVGIG (reference sequence). With 6 bases clipped from V and 6 bases from J, the junction kept 10 bases outside the gene matches. This CDR3 comprises 13 residues. The CDR3 protein is CACPRGGGDGYTF. CDR3 coding DNA: TGTGCCTGCCCTCGAGGAGGGGGCGATGGCTACACCTTC.

V gene TRBV2 combines with J gene TRBJ2-6; D remains ambiguous. Germline loops: CDR1 SNHLY, CDR2 FYNNEI. Trimming shortened V by 3 bases and J by 2 bases, and 8 bases separated the two germline ends. This CDR3 region has 15 residues. The CDR3 nucleotides are TGTGCCAGCAGTGAGAGAGCCACTGGGGCCAACGTCCTGACTTTC. It specifies CASSERATGANVLTF.

The chain combines TRBV7-8 with TRBJ1-2; tentatively, D is TRBD1 (6 bases). Trimming left V 0 bases short and J 1 base short, with 9 bases between. The CDR3 spans 15 residues. Looked up from germline, CDR1 is SGHVS and CDR2 is FQNEAQ. CDR3 in DNA: TGTGCCAGCAGCTTAGCGACAGGATATAACTATGGCTACACCTTC. It codes for CASSLATGYNYGYTF.

This chain joins TRBV5-1 and TRBJ1-2, with a weak D call TRBD1 (5 bases). Germline V gene sequence: CDR1 SGHRS, CDR2 YFSETQ. The CDR3 consists of 13 residues. Trimming removed 0 bases from V and 12 bases from J, with 15 bases in between. CDR3 amino acids: CASSLEGRAADTF. As DNA, the CDR3 is TGCGCCAGCAGCTTGGAGGGGAGGGCAGCTGACACCTTC. Full variable domain (rest looked up from reference TRBV5-1 and TRBJ1-2): KAGVTQTPRYLIKTRGQQVTLSCSPISGHRSVSWYQQTPGQGLQFLFEYFSETQRNKGNFPGRFSGRQFSNSRSEMNVSTLELGDSALYLCASSLEGRAADTFGSGTRLTVV.

V is TRBV5-1 and J is TRBJ2-5; tentative D call: TRBD2 (7 bases). V lost 4 bases and J 6 bases, leaving 25 bases between the germline ends. Per the germline V gene, CDR1 is SGHRS and CDR2 is YFSETQ. This CDR3 spans 17 amino acids. As DNA, the CDR3 is TGCGCCAGCAGCCACTCGGGGGCCCCCAGCGGGAAGCAGACCCAGTACTTC. It encodes CASSHSGAPSGKQTQYF.

The V call is TRBV5-1, the J call TRBJ2-7; 8 bases are shared with TRBD1. V was pared by 4 bases and J by 5 bases, with 8 bases of the junction left unmatched. CDR3 length: 14 amino acids. Germline values: CDR1 SGHRS, CDR2 YFSETQ. The CDR3 sequence is CASSIGQGRHEQYF. The CDR3 DNA is TGCGCCAGCAGCATAGGACAGGGAAGACACGAGCAGTACTTC.

This chain connects TRBV19 to TRBJ1-4, with D possibly matching TRBD1 (5 bases). Germline V lookup: CDR1 LNHDA, CDR2 SQIVND (reference sequence). The CDR3 consists of 16 residues. V lost 5 bases to trimming and J lost 3 bases, with 16 bases between them. The DNA of the CDR3 is TGTGCCAGTAGTGACCGGTCGGGAGGGGCTAATGAAAAACTGTTTTTT. Its protein product is CASSDRSGGANEKLFF.

The CDR3 DNA is TGTGCCAGCAGCCAGAGGACAGGGGGCGGCTATGGCTACACCTTC. As protein: CASSQRTGGGYGYTF. This chain uses TRBV3-1 (or the pseudogene TRBV3-2) with TRBJ1-2; 11 bases line up with TRBD1. V shed 3 bases, J shed 4 bases, and the junction held 4 bases outside the gene matches. From germline, CDR1 is LGHDT and CDR2 YNNKEL (reference sequence). The CDR3 has 15 residues.

The V gene is TRBV7-2, the J gene TRBJ1-6; 7 bases match TRBD1. V gave up 0 bases and J gave up 4 bases; unmatched junction bases: 3. There are 16 residues in the CDR3. Germline V gives CDR1 SGHTA, CDR2 FQGNSA. This chain's CDR3 is CASSLAGTEYNSPLHF. CDR3 coding DNA: TGTGCCAGCAGCTTAGCCGGGACAGAGTATAATTCACCCCTCCACTTT.

The J gene is TRBJ2-1, the V gene TRBV9; D is perhaps TRBD2 (6 bases). Germline CDR1 reads SGDLS; CDR2 reads YYNGEE. V was trimmed by 0 bases and J by 4 bases, leaving 14 bases between them. The CDR3 covers 16 residues. The CDR3 spells CASSVDKRVLYNEQFF. CDR3 coding DNA: TGTGCCAGCAGCGTAGATAAGCGGGTCCTTTACAATGAGCAGTTCTTC.

CDR3 residues: CASSAPGLAGDGANVLTF. CDR3 nucleotide sequence: TGTGCCAGCAGCGCCCCAGGACTAGCGGGAGATGGGGCCAACGTCCTGACTTTC. V is TRBV9 and J is TRBJ2-6; 13 nucleotides align to TRBD2. Germline lookup yields CDR1 SGDLS and CDR2 YYNGEE. Trimming took 3 bases from V and 3 from J; bases not matched to a gene: 6. The CDR3 is made up of 18 amino acids.

The V and J genes are TRBV30 and TRBJ1-2, with TRBD1 as a possible D gene (6 bases). CDR3 length: 16 amino acids. Per germline, CDR1 GTSNPN and CDR2 SVGIG (reference sequence). Trimming left V 0 bases short and J 8 bases short, with 22 bases between. CDR3 loop: CAWSVPLGHKELGYTF. The DNA for the CDR3 is TGTGCCTGGAGTGTACCTCTGGGACATAAGGAACTAGGCTACACCTTC.

The rearrangement links TRBV28 to TRBJ1-3; D gene ambiguous. The CDR3 length is 15 residues. Germline V gives CDR1 MDHEN, CDR2 SYDVKM. Deletions cut 4 bases from V and 2 bases from J, with 12 bases between. This chain's CDR3 is CASSWGGRTGNTIYF. For the CDR3, the DNA is TGTGCCAGCAGTTGGGGAGGCCGCACTGGAAACACCATATATTTT.

The chain combines TRBV5-1 with TRBJ2-2; the D gene could be TRBD1 or TRBD2 (5 bases each). V gave up 4 bases and J gave up 1 base, with 14 bases separating them. The germline gives CDR1 SGHRS, CDR2 YFSETQ. The CDR3 has 16 amino acids. For the CDR3, the DNA is TGCGCCAGCAGCCGCGAGGGACCCAGGAACACCGGGGAGCTGTTTTTT. Its protein product is CASSREGPRNTGELFF.

The chain combines TRBV27 with TRBJ2-2; D is ambiguous. From germline, CDR1 is MNHEY and CDR2 SMNVEV (reference sequence). This CDR3 comprises 15 residues. The V gene lost 3 bases and the J gene lost 3 bases, with 11 bases spanning the gap. The CDR3 loop is CASSLQALDTGELFF. CDR3 in DNA: TGTGCCAGCAGTTTGCAGGCGTTGGACACCGGGGAGCTGTTTTTT.

This chain connects TRBV28 to TRBJ1-6; 9 positions agree with TRBD1. The CDR3 has 15 amino acids. V lost 6 bases, J lost 7 bases, and 7 bases stayed unmatched. Germline V gene lookup returns CDR1 MDHEN and CDR2 SYDVKM. The CDR3 spells CASRVQGAQNSPLHF. The CDR3 DNA sequence: TGTGCCAGCAGAGTACAGGGGGCTCAGAATTCACCCCTCCACTTT. Looking up the rest from reference TRBV28 and TRBJ1-6 gives the full variable domain: DVKVTQSSRYLVKRTGEKVFLECVQDMDHENMFWYRQDPGLGLRLIYFSYDVKMKEKGDIPEGYSVSREKKERFSLILESASTNQTSMYLCASRVQGAQNSPLHFGNGTRLTVT.

V gene TRBV15 combines with J gene TRBJ2-1; TRBD2 matches 11 bases. Per the germline V gene, CDR1 is LNHNV and CDR2 is YYDKDF (reference sequence). J was trimmed by 4 bases and V by 11 bases; bases with no gene match: 4. This CDR3 has 13 amino acids. CDR3 nucleotide sequence: TGTGCCGCCGGGACTAGCGGATACAATGAGCAGTTCTTC. Translating gives CAAGTSGYNEQFF.

The chain recombines TRBV7-2 with TRBJ1-1; TRBD1 matches at 7 bases. Germline V CDR1 and CDR2: SGHTA, FQGNSA. V gave up 2 bases and J gave up 10 bases; unmatched junction bases: 13. The CDR3 is 15 residues long. The CDR3 nucleotides read TGTGCCAGCAGCTTACAGCCGTACTCCCAGGGGGGAGCTTTCTTT. It yields the protein CASSLQPYSQGGAFF.

The CDR3 reads CATSSPITGANQPQHF. The CDR3 region has the DNA TGTGCCACCAGCAGCCCAATTACAGGTGCTAATCAGCCCCAGCATTTT. The rearrangement joins TRBV15 to TRBJ1-5; D may be TRBD1 (5 bases). The CDR3 runs to 16 residues. Between the trimmed V and J ends, which lost 3 bases and 4 bases, there was a span of 16 bases. Germline V lookup: CDR1 LNHNV, CDR2 YYDKDF (reference sequence).

The V call is TRBV7-2, the J call TRBJ2-4; the match to TRBD1 covers 8 bases. Trimming removed 5 bases from V and 4 bases from J; junction bases left unmatched: 4. The CDR3 runs 14 residues. CDR1 is SGHTA, CDR2 FQGNSA, per germline. The CDR3 protein is CASSPTGGKNIQYF. CDR3 DNA sequence: TGTGCCAGCAGCCCTACAGGGGGGAAAAACATTCAGTACTTC.

J is TRBJ2-7 and V is TRBV6-5; TRBD1 or TRBD2 may be the D gene (5 bases each). The CDR3 consists of 13 residues. Trimming took off 7 bases at V and 3 bases at J, with 13 bases between the two ends. Per germline, CDR1 MNHEY and CDR2 SVGAGI. The DNA for the CDR3 is TGTGCCAGCACCCGAAGGGGACGCTACGAGCAGTACTTC. Its protein is CASTRRGRYEQYF.